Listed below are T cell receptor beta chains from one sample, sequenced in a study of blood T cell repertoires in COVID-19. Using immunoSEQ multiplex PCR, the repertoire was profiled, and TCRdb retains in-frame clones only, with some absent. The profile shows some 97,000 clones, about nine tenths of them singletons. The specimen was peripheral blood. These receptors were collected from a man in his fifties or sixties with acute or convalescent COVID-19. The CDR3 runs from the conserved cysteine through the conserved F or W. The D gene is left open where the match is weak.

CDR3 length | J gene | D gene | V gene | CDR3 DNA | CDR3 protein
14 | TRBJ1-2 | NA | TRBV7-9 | TGTGCCAGCAGCTTAGGGACAAGTTCCTATGGCTACACCTTC | CASSLGTSSYGYTF
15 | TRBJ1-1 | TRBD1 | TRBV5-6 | TGTGCCAGCAGCACCGCCGGGACAGGGAACACTGAAGCTTTCTTT | CASSTAGTGNTEAFF
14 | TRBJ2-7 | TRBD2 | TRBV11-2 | TGTGCCAGCAGCCCTTGGCGGGGGGCTGACGAGCAGTACTTC | CASSPWRGADEQYF
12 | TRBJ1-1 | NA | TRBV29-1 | TGCAGCCTTATATTAGGGGCCACTGAAGCTTTCTTT | CSLILGATEAFF
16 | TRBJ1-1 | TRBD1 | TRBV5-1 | TGCGCCAGCAGCTTGGGAGGGACAGGGTCTTGGACTGAAGCTTTCTTT | CASSLGGTGSWTEAFF
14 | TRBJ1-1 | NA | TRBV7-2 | TGTGCCAGCAGCTGGTACAGGATGAACACTGAAGCTTTCTTT | CASSWYRMNTEAFF
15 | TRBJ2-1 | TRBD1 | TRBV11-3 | TGTGCCAGCAGTGAGGCGTCGACAGGGAGAAATGAGCAGTTCTTC | CASSEASTGRNEQFF
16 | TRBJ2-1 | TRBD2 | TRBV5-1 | TGCGCCAGCAGCCCAACTCCAGCGGGGGCATACAATGAGCAGTTCTTC | CASSPTPAGAYNEQFF
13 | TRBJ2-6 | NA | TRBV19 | TGTGCCAGTAGGGTAGTTGGGGCCAACGTCCTGACTTTC | CASRVVGANVLTF
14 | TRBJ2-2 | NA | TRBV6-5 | TGTGCCAGCAAAGGGGCAGCGAACACCGGGGAGCTGTTTTTT | CASKGAANTGELFF
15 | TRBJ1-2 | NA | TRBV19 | TGTGCCAGTAGTCAAAACCCAGGACAGACCTATGGCTACACCTTC | CASSQNPGQTYGYTF
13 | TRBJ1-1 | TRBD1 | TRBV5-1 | TGCGCCAGCAGCTCTCAGGGGGCGACTGAAGCTTTCTTT | CASSSQGATEAFF
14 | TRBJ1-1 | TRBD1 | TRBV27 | TGTGCCAGCAGCCGGGACAGGGCCACGACTGAAGCTTTCTTT | CASSRDRATTEAFF
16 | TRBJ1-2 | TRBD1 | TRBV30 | TGTGCCTGGAGTGTACCTGGGACAGCAGCTAACTATGGCTACACCTTC | CAWSVPGTAANYGYTF
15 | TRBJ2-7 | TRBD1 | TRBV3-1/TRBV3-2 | TGTGCCAGCAGCCGCACCGGGACAGGGCCTCACGAGCAGTACTTC | CASSRTGTGPHEQYF
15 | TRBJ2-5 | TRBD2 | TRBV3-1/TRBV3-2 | TGTGCCCGCAGCCAAGCGGCGCGGGGGGGGGAGACCCAGTACTTC | CARSQAARGGETQYF
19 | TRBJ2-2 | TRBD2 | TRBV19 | TGTGCCAGCACCTATACGGGACTAGCGGGGGGAACGAACACCGGGGAGCTGTTTTTT | CASTYTGLAGGTNTGELFF
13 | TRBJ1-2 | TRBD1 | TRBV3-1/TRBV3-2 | TGTGCCAGCAGCCAGGGACAGGGATATGGCTACACCTTC | CASSQGQGYGYTF
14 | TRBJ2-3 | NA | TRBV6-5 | TGTGCCAGCAGTTACCGGGCAGGGGCAGATACGCAGTATTTT | CASSYRAGADTQYF
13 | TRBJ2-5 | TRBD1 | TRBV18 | TGTGCCAGCTCACCACAGGGGGCTGAGACCCAGTACTTC | CASSPQGAETQYF
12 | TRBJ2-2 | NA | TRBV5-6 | TGTGCCAGCAGTCCTCTAGCCGGGGAGCTGTTTTTT | CASSPLAGELFF
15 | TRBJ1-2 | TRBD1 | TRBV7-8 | TGTGCCAGCAGCCCCCGTCCGACAGGGGGCGATGGCTACACCTTC | CASSPRPTGGDGYTF
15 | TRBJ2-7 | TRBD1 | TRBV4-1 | TGCGCCAGCAGCCCGGGACAGGGGGGTTCTGGAGAGCAGTACTTC | CASSPGQGGSGEQYF